A selection of T cell receptor beta chains follows, all from one sample in a study of blood T cell repertoires in COVID-19. This table comes from immunoSEQ multiplex PCR, and its TCRdb copy is limited to in-frame clones, with some not included. The sample lists 250,000 to 350,000 clones, almost 90% occurring once. Input material: peripheral blood. These receptors came from a woman aged 25 to 39 with COVID-19, enrolled during active disease. CDR3s include the opening cysteine and the closing phenylalanine or tryptophan. D genes are given only for firm matches. Size is omitted from some rows. Given values are once, few, many or a class for expanded clones.

V	size	D	J	CDR3	DNA
TRBV19	NA	TRBD1	TRBJ1-5	CATREPGQAYQPQHF	TGTGCCACAAGAGAGCCAGGACAGGCCTATCAGCCCCAGCATTTT
TRBV3-1/TRBV3-2	NA	NA	TRBJ2-3	CASSQATGVDTQYF	TGTGCCAGCAGCCAAGCCACAGGCGTTGATACGCAGTATTTT
TRBV10-3	NA	NA	TRBJ2-1	CAIGVQEQFF	TGTGCCATAGGGGTTCAGGAGCAGTTCTTC
TRBV28	once	NA	TRBJ1-1	CASSLNWARTEAFF	TGTGCCAGCAGTTTAAATTGGGCAAGGACTGAAGCTTTCTTT
TRBV29-1	NA	TRBD2	TRBJ2-1	CSVEGGGSGFSYNEQFF	TGCAGCGTTGAAGGAGGAGGTAGCGGGTTTTCCTACAATGAGCAGTTCTTC
TRBV9	once	NA	TRBJ2-1	CASSGFDSGPSYNEQFF	TGTGCCAGCAGCGGGTTTGATAGCGGTCCCTCCTACAATGAGCAGTTCTTC
TRBV19	NA	NA	TRBJ1-1	CASSIGRTEAFF	TGTGCCAGTAGTATAGGGAGAACTGAAGCTTTCTTT
TRBV28	few	NA	TRBJ2-7	CASTRTSSYEQYF	TGTGCCAGCACTCGGACTTCCTCCTACGAGCAGTACTTC
TRBV28	NA	TRBD1	TRBJ1-4	CASSSGQGDEKLFF	TGTGCCAGCAGTTCCGGACAGGGGGATGAAAAACTGTTTTTT
TRBV7-2	NA	NA	TRBJ2-5	CATEVDSNRETQYF	TGTGCCACCGAAGTAGACTCCAATAGAGAGACCCAGTACTTC
TRBV19	NA	TRBD1	TRBJ1-5	CASSIDRGGNQPQHF	TGTGCCAGTAGTATCGACAGGGGTGGGAATCAGCCCCAGCATTTT
TRBV5-1	NA	NA	TRBJ2-3	CASSLALDTQYF	TGCGCCAGCAGCTTGGCCCTGGATACGCAGTATTTT
TRBV2	NA	NA	TRBJ2-7	CANWGHADEQYF	TGTGCCAATTGGGGACATGCGGACGAGCAGTACTTC
TRBV6-5	NA	NA	TRBJ2-7	CASRGGTAYEQYF	TGTGCCAGCAGGGGCGGGACGGCCTACGAGCAGTACTTC
TRBV5-1	NA	TRBD2	TRBJ2-7	CASSLWREPYEQYF	TGCGCCAGCAGCTTGTGGCGGGAGCCTTACGAGCAGTACTTC
TRBV19	NA	NA	TRBJ2-3	CASSRTGDTTDTQYF	TGTGCCAGTAGCCGTACGGGAGATACAACAGATACGCAGTATTTT
TRBV30	few	NA	TRBJ2-7	CAWSGSYEQYF	TGTGCCTGGAGCGGCTCCTACGAGCAGTACTTC
TRBV27	NA	TRBD1	TRBJ2-7	CASRRTGTANNEQYF	TGTGCCAGCAGACGCACCGGGACAGCTAACAACGAGCAGTACTTC
TRBV29-1	few	NA	TRBJ1-1	CSVVQGNTEAFF	TGCAGCGTTGTACAGGGGAACACTGAAGCTTTCTTT
TRBV5-4	NA	NA	TRBJ1-1	CASSHGDTEAFF	TGTGCCAGCAGCCACGGGGACACTGAAGCTTTCTTT
TRBV18	NA	TRBD1	TRBJ1-6	CASSATGTGGSPLHF	TGTGCCAGCTCAGCAACCGGGACAGGGGGTTCACCCCTCCACTTT
TRBV7-3	NA	NA	TRBJ2-2	CASSRQGTGELFF	TGTGCCAGCAGCCGCCAGGGAACCGGGGAGCTGTTTTTT
TRBV12-3/TRBV12-4	NA	NA	TRBJ2-1	CASSEGGGNEQFF	TGTGCCAGCAGTGAGGGAGGGGGCAATGAGCAGTTCTTC
TRBV18	NA	NA	TRBJ2-1	CASSPLPSSYNEQFF	TGTGCCAGCTCACCACTCCCGAGCTCCTACAATGAGCAGTTCTTC
TRBV7-9	NA	TRBD1	TRBJ2-1	CASSLDGNRGHYNEQFF	TGTGCCAGCAGCTTAGACGGGAACAGGGGGCATTACAATGAGCAGTTCTTC
TRBV2	NA	TRBD1	TRBJ2-7	CASRRPGQGTYEQYF	TGTGCCAGCAGACGACCGGGACAGGGGACCTACGAGCAGTACTTC
TRBV4-2	once	NA	TRBJ2-1	CASSQAGKNEQFF	TGTGCCAGCAGCCAAGCGGGGAAGAATGAGCAGTTCTTC
TRBV29-1	NA	NA	TRBJ2-7	CSVKRGFGEQYF	TGCAGCGTTAAACGCGGGTTTGGCGAGCAGTACTTC
TRBV7-2	NA	NA	TRBJ1-5	CASSLAGAQPQHF	TGTGCCAGCAGCTTGGCAGGGGCCCAGCCCCAGCATTTT
TRBV19	NA	TRBD2	TRBJ2-1	CASSRAGEGYNEQFF	TGTGCCAGTAGTAGGGCGGGAGAAGGCTACAATGAGCAGTTCTTC
TRBV25-1	NA	TRBD1	TRBJ2-7	CASSGDRVFPYEQYF	TGTGCCAGCAGCGGGGACAGGGTATTTCCCTACGAGCAGTACTTC
TRBV7-2	NA	NA	TRBJ1-5	CASSLAGLNQPQHF	TGTGCCAGCAGCTTAGCGGGACTCAATCAGCCCCAGCATTTT
TRBV2	few	NA	TRBJ1-2	CASRRVLYGYTF	TGTGCCAGCCGCCGGGTCCTCTATGGCTACACCTTC